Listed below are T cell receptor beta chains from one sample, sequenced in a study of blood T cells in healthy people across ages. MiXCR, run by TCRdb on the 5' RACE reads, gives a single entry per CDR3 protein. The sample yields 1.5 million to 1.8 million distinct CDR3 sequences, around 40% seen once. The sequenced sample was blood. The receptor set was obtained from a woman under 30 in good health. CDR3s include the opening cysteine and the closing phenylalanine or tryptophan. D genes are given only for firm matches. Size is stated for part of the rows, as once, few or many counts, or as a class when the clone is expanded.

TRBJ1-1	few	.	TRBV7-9	TGTGCCAGCAGCGTAATGACCGGGGGCACTGAAGCTTTCTTT	CASSVMTGGTEAFF
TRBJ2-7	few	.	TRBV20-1	TGCAGTGCTAGCTCGGGCAGGGGGGACTACGAGCAGTACTTC	CSASSGRGDYEQYF
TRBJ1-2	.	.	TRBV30	TGTGCCTGGAGTGGGACAGATGTCCGTCCCCGTTCCAACTATGGCTACACCTTC	CAWSGTDVRPRSNYGYTF
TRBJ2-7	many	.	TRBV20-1	TGCAGTGCTAGAGTGTTTGGATCCGACGAGCAGTACTTC	CSARVFGSDEQYF
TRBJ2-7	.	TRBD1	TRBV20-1	TGCAGTGCTCGGGACAGCTTACCCTACGAGCAGTACTTC	CSARDSLPYEQYF
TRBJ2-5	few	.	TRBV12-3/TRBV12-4	TGTGCCAGCAGTCCCTACTCGGAGGGCGCAGAGACCCAGTACTTC	CASSPYSEGAETQYF
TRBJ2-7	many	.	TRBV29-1	TGCAGCGTTGCAGCGCGACAGGCCTACGAGCAGTACTTC	CSVAARQAYEQYF
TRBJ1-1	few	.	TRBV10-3	TGTGCCATCAGTGCACAGGGCCCTAACACTGAAGCTTTCTTT	CAISAQGPNTEAFF
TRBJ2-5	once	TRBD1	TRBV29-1	TGCAGCGTGGCCGGGACAGGGATCGGAGAGACCCAGTACTTC	CSVAGTGIGETQYF
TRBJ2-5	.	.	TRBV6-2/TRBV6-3	TGTGCCAGCAGTTACTCGACACTTCCCGATGAGCAGTACTTC	CASSYSTLPDEQYF
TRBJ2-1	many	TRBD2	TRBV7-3	TGTGCCAGCAGCTCTTCTAGCGGGAGCTACAATGAGCAGTTCTTC	CASSSSSGSYNEQFF
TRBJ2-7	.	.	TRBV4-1	TGCGCCAGCAGCCAAGATTCGCGGCGGAACTCCTACGAGCAGTACTTC	CASSQDSRRNSYEQYF
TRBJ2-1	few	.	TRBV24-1	TGTGCCACCAGTGATTTAAGGGAGGCGACGCTCTTCGAGCAGTTCTTC	CATSDLREATLFEQFF
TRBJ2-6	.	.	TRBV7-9	TGTGCCAGCAGCTTAGGGGACCCAAACCTCTCTGGGGCCAACGTCCTGACTTTC	CASSLGDPNLSGANVLTF
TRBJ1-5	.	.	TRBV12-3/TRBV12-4	TGTGCCAGCAGTTTAAGGGAGAAATTACTCAATCAGCCCCAGCATTTT	CASSLREKLLNQPQHF
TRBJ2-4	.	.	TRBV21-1	TGTGCCAGCAGCAAAGGACAGGGGCCCTCGCCAAAGTACTTC	CASSKGQGPSPKYF